This T cell receptor beta chain was identified during a study of cytomegalovirus exposure and HLA in healthy donors. Study overall: An earlier analysis found some 100 million unique TCR beta sequences from about 190 million T cells. Study-wide results and caveats: Some V segments, including TRBV6-2 and TRBV6-3, were excluded as indistinguishable.

In the PCR, 60 Vbeta and 13 Jbeta primers were used. Assay used: immunoSEQ multiplex PCR; TCRdb lists only in-frame clones, some missing. The sample includes 65,000 to 70,000 clones, more than 80% seen only once; the top ten take 9.5% to 13%. On this clone itself: What it recognizes is unknown.

With 4 bases removed from V and 2 bases from J, the gap between germline ends came to 14 bases. The CDR3 extends over 15 amino acids. Germline lookup yields CDR1 LNHDA and CDR2 SQIVND (reference sequence). V is TRBV19 and J is TRBJ1-1, with unresolved D. The sequencing sample was made of PBMCs. The receptor was derived from a woman in her 30s in good health and CMV-seropositive. The CDR3 DNA is TGTGCCAGTAGTACGTATCCGCGCAAAAACACTGAAGCTTTCTTT. This translates into CASSTYPRKNTEAFF.